The clone carrying this T cell receptor beta chain came up a few times. The sample belongs to a study of tumour-infiltrating T cells in Burkitt lymphoma. Study-level information: Survival, overall and progression-free, tracked with productive clonality.

The CDR3 consists of 17 residues. With 0 bases removed from V and 3 bases from J, the gap between germline ends came to 15 bases. From germline, CDR1 is SGHRS and CDR2 YFSETQ. Clones were sequenced by immunoSEQ multiplex PCR, and TCRdb holds only the in-frame ones, with some missing. This table holds a few thousand clones, 24% found once. The clonotype originates from a human donor with diffuse large B-cell lymphoma. The chain couples TRBV5-1 to TRBJ1-4; D gene uncertain. Sequenced: tumor tissue. CDR3: CASSLDVFVASNEKLFF. In DNA, the CDR3 is TGCGCCAGCAGCTTGGACGTATTCGTCGCGTCTAATGAAAAACTGTTTTTT.